The clone carrying this T cell receptor beta chain came up many times. The sample is drawn from a study of blood T cells in healthy people across ages. A second roughly 6 to 11 cycle PCR used barcoded and J-beta primers. A single record per CDR3 protein comes from TCRdb applying MiXCR to the 5' RACE reads. The sample includes more than 750,000 distinct CDR3 sequences, 25% to 30% of them seen just once. This sample was also put to use in a study of T cells of mothers and their children.

The sequenced sample consisted of blood. This receptor was obtained from a woman aged 40 to 49 in good health.

The CDR3 bases are TGTGCCAGCAGCCCAATCGGTGGCTACACCTTC. Protein sequence: CASSPIGGYTF. The chain recombines TRBV12-3 or TRBV12-4 with TRBJ1-2; no firm D call. V was cut by 6 bases and J by 7 bases, with 9 bases left in between. The CDR3 runs to 11 residues.